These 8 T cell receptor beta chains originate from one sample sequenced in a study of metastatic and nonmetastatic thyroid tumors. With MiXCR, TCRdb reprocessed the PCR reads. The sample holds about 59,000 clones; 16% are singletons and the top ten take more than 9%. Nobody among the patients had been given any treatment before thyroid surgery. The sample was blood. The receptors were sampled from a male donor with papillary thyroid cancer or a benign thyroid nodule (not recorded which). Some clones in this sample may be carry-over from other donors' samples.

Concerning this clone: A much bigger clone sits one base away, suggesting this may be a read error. The CDR3 loop reads CARSGGSYNGQFF. CDR3 nucleotides: TGTGCCAGAAGCGGGGGATCCTACAATGGGCAGTTCTTC. V and J are TRBV30 and TRBJ2-1; 8 positions match TRBD2. Germline CDR1 and CDR2: GTSNPN and SVGIG (reference sequence). The CDR3 has 13 residues. Full variable domain (remainder filled in from reference TRBV30 and TRBJ2-1): SQTIHQWPATLVQPVGSPLSLECTVEGTSNPNLYWYRQAAGRGLQLLFYSVGIGQISSEVPQNLSASRPQDRQFILSSKKLLLSDSGFYLCARSGGSYNGQFFGPGTRLTVL.

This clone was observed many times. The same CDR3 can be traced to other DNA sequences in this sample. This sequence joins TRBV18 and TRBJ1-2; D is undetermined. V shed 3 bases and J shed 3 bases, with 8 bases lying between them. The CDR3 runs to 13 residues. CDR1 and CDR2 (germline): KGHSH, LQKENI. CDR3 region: CASSPSAYYGYTF. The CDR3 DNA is TGTGCCAGCTCACCCTCGGCCTACTATGGCTACACCTTC.

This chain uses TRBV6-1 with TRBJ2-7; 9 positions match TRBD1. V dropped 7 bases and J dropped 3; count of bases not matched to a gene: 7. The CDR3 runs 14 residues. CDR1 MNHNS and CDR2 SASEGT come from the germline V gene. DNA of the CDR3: TGTGCCAGCAAATCCGGGACAGGGCTCTACGAGCAGTACTTC. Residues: CASKSGTGLYEQYF.

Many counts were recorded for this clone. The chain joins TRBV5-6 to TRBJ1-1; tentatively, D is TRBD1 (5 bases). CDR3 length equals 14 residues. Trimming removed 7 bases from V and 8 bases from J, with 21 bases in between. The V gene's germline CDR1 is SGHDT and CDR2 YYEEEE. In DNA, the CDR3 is TGTGCCAGCGCTTTTGGAGGGGTTTACAGGGAAGCTTTCTTT. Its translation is CASAFGGVYREAFF.

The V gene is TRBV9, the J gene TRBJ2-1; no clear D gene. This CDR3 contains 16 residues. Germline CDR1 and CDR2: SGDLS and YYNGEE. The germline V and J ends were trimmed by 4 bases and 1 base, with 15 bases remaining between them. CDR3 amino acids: CASSPPSVCSYNEQFF. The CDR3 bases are TGTGCCAGCAGCCCTCCATCGGTGTGTTCCTACAATGAGCAGTTCTTC.

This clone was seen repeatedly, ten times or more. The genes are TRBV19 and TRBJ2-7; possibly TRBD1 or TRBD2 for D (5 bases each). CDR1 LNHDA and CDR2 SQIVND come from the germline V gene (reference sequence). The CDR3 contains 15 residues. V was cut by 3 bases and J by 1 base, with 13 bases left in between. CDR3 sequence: CASSISGTRSYEQYF. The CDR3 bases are TGTGCCAGTAGTATCTCAGGGACGAGATCCTACGAGCAGTACTTC. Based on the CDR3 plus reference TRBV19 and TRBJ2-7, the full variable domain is DGGITQSPKYLFRKEGQNVTLSCEQNLNHDAMYWYRQDPGQGLRLIYYSQIVNDFQKGDIAEGYSVSREKKESFPLTVTSAQKNPTAFYLCASSISGTRSYEQYFGPGTRLTVT.

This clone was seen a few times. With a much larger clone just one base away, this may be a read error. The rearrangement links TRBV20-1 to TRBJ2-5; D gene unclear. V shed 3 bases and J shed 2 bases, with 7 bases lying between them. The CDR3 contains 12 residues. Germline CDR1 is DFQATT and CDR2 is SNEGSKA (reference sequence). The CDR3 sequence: CSASVKQETQYF. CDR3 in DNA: TGCAGTGCTAGTGTAAAACAAGAGACCCAGTACTTC.

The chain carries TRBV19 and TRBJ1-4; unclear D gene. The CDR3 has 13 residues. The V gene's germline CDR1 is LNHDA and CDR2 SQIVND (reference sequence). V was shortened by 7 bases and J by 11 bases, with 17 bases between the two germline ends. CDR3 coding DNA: TGTGCCAGTAAAAACGGCCCTTATGGGAAACTGTTTTTT. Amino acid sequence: CASKNGPYGKLFF.